Each of the 20 T cell receptor beta chains below was sequenced from the same sample in a study of identical twins. Via MiXCR, TCRdb re-called the 5' RACE reads, giving one row per CDR3 protein. Here the sample spans 750,000 to 950,000 distinct CDR3 sequences, 9% to 15% being singletons. Separately, the same data were catalogued under a study of yellow fever vaccine responses in identical twins.

Sequencing was done on a sample of PBMCs. These receptors were obtained from a woman between 18 and 29 years old in good health.

The V gene is TRBV6-5, the J gene TRBJ2-2; D is tentatively TRBD1 or TRBD2 (5 bases each). Per germline, CDR1 MNHEY and CDR2 SVGAGI. There are 16 residues in the CDR3. Trimming left V 4 bases short and J 1 base short, with 13 bases between. CDR3 in DNA: TGTGCCAGCAGTTCCTCCGGGACCAAGAACACCGGGGAGCTGTTTTTT. It specifies CASSSSGTKNTGELFF.

This clonotype has only a few counts. The gene calls are TRBV2 and TRBJ2-5, with TRBD1 as a possible D gene (7 bases). Germline assignment: CDR1 SNHLY and CDR2 FYNNEI. V gave up 3 bases and J gave up 4 bases, with 15 bases separating them. The CDR3 spans 15 residues. The CDR3 sequence is CASSEAGGSGETQYF. The CDR3 DNA reads TGTGCCAGCAGTGAGGCAGGGGGGAGTGGAGAGACCCAGTACTTC.

V usage is TRBV7-2 and J usage is TRBJ1-2; no clear D. The CDR3 covers 15 residues. The germline gives CDR1 SGHTA, CDR2 FQGNSA. V lost 4 bases, J lost 6 bases, and 18 bases lay in between. CDR3 in amino acids: CASSSRAVPGDGYTF. CDR3 sequence (DNA): TGTGCCAGCAGCTCCCGTGCGGTACCAGGTGATGGCTACACCTTC. Complete variable domain (other parts from reference TRBV7-2 and TRBJ1-2): GAGVSQSPSNKVTEKGKDVELRCDPISGHTALYWYRQSLGQGLEFLIYFQGNSAPDKSGLPSDRFSAERTGGSVSTLTIQRTQQEDSAVYLCASSSRAVPGDGYTFGSGTRLTVV.

The chain links TRBV27 to TRBJ2-2, with D maybe TRBD2 (5 bases). Looked up from germline, CDR1 is MNHEY and CDR2 is SMNVEV (reference sequence). With 4 bases removed from V and 4 bases from J, the gap between germline ends came to 16 bases. The CDR3 runs 16 residues. The CDR3 nucleotides read TGTGCCAGCAGTTCCCCCCTAGGGAGAGTCACCGGGGAGCTGTTTTTT. Protein sequence: CASSSPLGRVTGELFF.

This sequence joins TRBV3-1 and TRBJ2-1, with 10 bases fitting TRBD2. Per the germline V gene, CDR1 is LGHDT and CDR2 is YNNKEL (reference sequence). Germline trimming cut 1 base from V and 5 bases from J; bases unmatched to any gene: 11. CDR3 length: 18 residues. CDR3 coding DNA: TGTGCCAGCAGCCAAGGTTGGGCCGGGACTAGCGCTAACAATGAGCAGTTCTTC. Translating gives CASSQGWAGTSANNEQFF.

This clonotype has at least ten counts. The chain uses TRBV7-8 and TRBJ2-7; D is unclear. CDR3 length: 14 residues. V was pared by 1 base and J by 1 base, with 8 bases between. Germline V gene lookup returns CDR1 SGHVS and CDR2 FQNEAQ. The CDR3 sequence is CASSLDEGSYEQYV. CDR3 in DNA: TGTGCCAGCAGCTTAGACGAAGGGTCCTACGAGCAGTACGTC.

This clonotype was seen more than once but under ten times. V and J are TRBV7-2 and TRBJ2-6, with a weak D call TRBD2 (5 bases). Germline values: CDR1 SGHTA, CDR2 FQGNSA. V dropped 8 bases and J dropped 0 bases, with 14 bases sitting between them. There are 16 residues in the CDR3. This CDR3 is CASDSIEGSGANVLTF. The DNA of the CDR3 is TGTGCCAGCGATTCAATTGAGGGCTCTGGGGCCAACGTCCTGACTTTC.

This clonotype was seen ten or more times. The V and J genes are TRBV11-2 and TRBJ2-3, with a weak D call TRBD2 (6 bases). This CDR3 has 15 amino acids. From germline, CDR1 is SGHAT and CDR2 FQNNGV. With 3 bases removed from V and 2 bases from J, the gap between germline ends came to 12 bases. CDR3 in amino acids: CASSFNSGNTDTQYF. DNA of the CDR3: TGTGCCAGCAGCTTTAATAGCGGAAACACAGATACGCAGTATTTT.

This clonotype occurred once. The chain links TRBV7-9 to TRBJ2-1; possible D gene TRBD2, 6 bases. Germline CDR1 reads SEHNR; CDR2 reads FQNEAQ (reference sequence). V lost 5 bases and J 4 bases, leaving 12 bases between the germline ends. The CDR3 consists of 14 residues. This CDR3 is CASSLKTRYNEQFF. For the CDR3, the DNA is TGTGCCAGCAGCCTTAAGACTAGGTACAATGAGCAGTTCTTC.

This clonotype appeared a few times. This chain connects TRBV11-2 to TRBJ2-1; D remains unclear. Trimming took off 3 bases at V and 2 bases at J, with 14 bases between the two ends. Germline CDR1 is SGHAT and CDR2 is FQNNGV. The CDR3 totals 16 residues. Written as DNA, the CDR3 is TGTGCCAGCAGCTTCATGCTAGAAGTCACCTACAATGAGCAGTTCTTC. Translating it yields CASSFMLEVTYNEQFF. Supplemented by reference TRBV11-2 and TRBJ2-1, the full variable domain reads EAGVAQSPRYKIIEKRQSVAFWCNPISGHATLYWYQQILGQGPKLLIQFQNNGVVDDSQLPKDRFSAERLKGVDSTLKIQPAKLEDSAVYLCASSFMLEVTYNEQFFGPGTRLTVL.

V is TRBV7-2 and J is TRBJ2-1; 9 positions agree with TRBD2. The V and J ends lost 5 bases and 10 bases, in that order; junction bases with no gene match: 12. Germline loops: CDR1 SGHTA, CDR2 FQGNSA. CDR3 length: 15 residues. In nucleotides, the CDR3 is TGTGCCAGCAGCCCCGGGGGTAGCGGGAGACTCGAGCAGTTCTTC. This translates into CASSPGGSGRLEQFF. Together with reference TRBV7-2 and TRBJ2-1, the CDR3 gives the full variable domain: GAGVSQSPSNKVTEKGKDVELRCDPISGHTALYWYRQSLGQGLEFLIYFQGNSAPDKSGLPSDRFSAERTGGSVSTLTIQRTQQEDSAVYLCASSPGGSGRLEQFFGPGTRLTVL.

This clonotype has just a few counts. The chain carries TRBV4-1 and TRBJ2-5; D call uncertain. The germline V and J ends were trimmed by 7 bases and 0 bases, with 6 bases remaining between them. CDR1 MGHRA and CDR2 YSYEKL come from the germline V gene. This CDR3 has 12 amino acids. CDR3 coding DNA: TGCGCCAGCATTCAGTACCAAGAGACCCAGTACTTC. Amino acid sequence: CASIQYQETQYF.

Ten or more counts support this clonotype. V gene TRBV12-3 or TRBV12-4 combines with J gene TRBJ2-2; TRBD2 is a possible D gene (6 bases). The CDR3 runs to 13 residues. V was trimmed by 7 bases and J by 5 bases, leaving 11 bases between them. The CDR3 protein is CASIIGGTGELFF. For the CDR3, the DNA is TGTGCCAGCATCATTGGGGGGACCGGGGAGCTGTTTTTT.

At least ten counts were recorded for this clonotype. This sequence joins TRBV2 and TRBJ2-2; D is undetermined. Deletions cut 7 bases from V and 3 bases from J, with 3 bases between. Germline V gene sequence: CDR1 SNHLY, CDR2 FYNNEI. The CDR3 spans 11 residues. Here the CDR3 reads CASTYTGELFF. For the CDR3, the DNA is TGTGCCAGCACCTACACCGGGGAGCTGTTTTTT.

At least ten counts were recorded for this clonotype. J is TRBJ1-2 and V is TRBV10-3; D is ambiguous. CDR3 size: 15 residues. With 6 bases removed from V and 0 bases from J, the gap between germline ends came to 14 bases. The germline V gene has CDR1 ENHRY and CDR2 SYGVKD. The CDR3: CAISSKDLANYGYTF. The CDR3 DNA follows: TGTGCCATCAGCTCCAAGGACCTAGCTAACTATGGCTACACCTTC.

V is TRBV12-3 or TRBV12-4 and J is TRBJ2-7; 10 nucleotides match TRBD2. The junction had 9 bases not matched to a gene; V was cut back by 6 bases and J by 4 bases. CDR3 length equals 15 residues. The CDR3 loop reads CASSPSGTSVYEQYF. Written as DNA, the CDR3 is TGTGCCAGCAGCCCCTCCGGGACTAGCGTATACGAGCAGTACTTC.

This clonotype has more than one count but fewer than ten. The CDR3, as DNA: TGCAGTGCTAGGGGGACACTAGCGGGGACCACAGATACGCAGTATTTT. Protein product: CSARGTLAGTTDTQYF. The chain couples TRBV20-1 to TRBJ2-3, with TRBD2 matching over 10 bases. The germline gives CDR1 DFQATT, CDR2 SNEGSKA (reference sequence). The V gene end was trimmed by 3 bases and the J gene end by 2 bases; junction bases not matched to a gene: 8. The CDR3 consists of 16 residues.

This clonotype was observed a few times. The V call is TRBV27, the J call TRBJ1-2; 7 bases agree with TRBD1. The V and J ends lost 4 bases and 8 bases, in that order; junction bases with no gene match: 10. Per the germline V gene, CDR1 is MNHEY and CDR2 is SMNVEV (reference sequence). This CDR3 region has 14 residues. The CDR3 reads CASSSDRARGGYTF. DNA of the CDR3: TGTGCCAGCAGTTCTGACAGGGCTCGGGGCGGCTACACCTTC.

The J gene is TRBJ1-6, the V gene TRBV6-1, with no clear D. From germline, CDR1 is MNHNS and CDR2 SASEGT. This CDR3 region has 13 residues. V lost 3 bases and J lost 9, with 9 bases in between. The CDR3 sequence: CASSELRGSPLHF. The CDR3 region has the DNA TGTGCCAGCAGTGAGCTCCGCGGTTCACCCCTCCACTTT.

The CDR3, as DNA: TGTGCCAGTAGTATAGAAGGCGATGAGCAGTTCTTC. It is translated as CASSIEGDEQFF. The genes are TRBV19 and TRBJ2-1; D remains unclear. The CDR3 runs 12 residues. Germline V gene sequence: CDR1 LNHDA, CDR2 SQIVND (reference sequence). Trimming took 0 bases from V and 8 from J, leaving 5 bases between them.